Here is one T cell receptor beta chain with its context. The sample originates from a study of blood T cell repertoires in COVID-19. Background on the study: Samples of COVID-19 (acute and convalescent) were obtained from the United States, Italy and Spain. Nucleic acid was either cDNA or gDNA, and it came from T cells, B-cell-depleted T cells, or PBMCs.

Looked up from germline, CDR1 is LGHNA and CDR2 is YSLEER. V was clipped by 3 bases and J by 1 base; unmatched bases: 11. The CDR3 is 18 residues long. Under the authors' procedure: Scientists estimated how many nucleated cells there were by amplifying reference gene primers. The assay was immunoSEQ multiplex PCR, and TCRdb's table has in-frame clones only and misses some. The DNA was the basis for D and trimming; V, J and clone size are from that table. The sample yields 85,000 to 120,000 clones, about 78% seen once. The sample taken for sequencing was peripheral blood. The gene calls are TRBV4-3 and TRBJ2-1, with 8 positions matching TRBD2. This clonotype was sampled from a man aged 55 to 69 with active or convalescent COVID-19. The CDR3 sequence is CASSHQRNGRGSYNEQFF. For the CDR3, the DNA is TGCGCCAGCAGCCACCAACGGAACGGGAGGGGATCCTACAATGAGCAGTTCTTC.